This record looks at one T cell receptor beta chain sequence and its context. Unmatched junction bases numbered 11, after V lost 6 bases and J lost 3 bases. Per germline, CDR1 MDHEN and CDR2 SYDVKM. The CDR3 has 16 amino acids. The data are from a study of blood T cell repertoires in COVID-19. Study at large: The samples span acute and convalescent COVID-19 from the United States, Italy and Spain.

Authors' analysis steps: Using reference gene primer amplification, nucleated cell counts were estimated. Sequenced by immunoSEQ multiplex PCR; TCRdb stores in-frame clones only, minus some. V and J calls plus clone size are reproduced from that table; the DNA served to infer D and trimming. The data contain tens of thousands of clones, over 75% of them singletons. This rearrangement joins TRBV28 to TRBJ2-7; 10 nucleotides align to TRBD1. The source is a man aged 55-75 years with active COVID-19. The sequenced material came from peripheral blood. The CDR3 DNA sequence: TGTGCCAGCAGCCCCTTCGGGACAGGGGTCGGCTACGAGCAGTACTTC. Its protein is CASSPFGTGVGYEQYF.